The 3 T cell receptor beta chains below come from one sample, sequenced in a study of radiation and T cells in renal cell carcinoma. As for time point: blood 4 weeks post-SBRT, at nephrectomy. Treatment here: 15 Gy SBRT to primary tumor, nephrectomy 4 weeks later. Data came from immunoSEQ multiplex PCR; TCRdb stores just in-frame clones and leaves some out. The profile shows just under 150,000 clones, 65% to 90% of them singletons. Sample: blood, taken from a patient whose treatment included radiotherapy and nephrectomy. These receptors all come from a woman between 45 and 60 years old with renal cell carcinoma.

The chain links TRBV6-1 to TRBJ2-3; D is undetermined. Germline V gene sequence: CDR1 MNHNS, CDR2 SASEGT. CDR3 length: 13 residues. The V end lost 1 base, the J end lost 10 bases, and 12 bases lay between the germline ends. CDR3 residues: CASSEEQWASQYF. DNA of the CDR3: TGTGCCAGCAGTGAAGAGCAGTGGGCGTCGCAGTATTTT.

The rearrangement joins TRBV9 to TRBJ1-1; no clear D gene. Germline CDR1 is SGDLS and CDR2 is YYNGEE. V was shortened by 4 bases and J by 1 base, with 11 bases between the two germline ends. The CDR3 covers 14 residues. Here the CDR3 reads CASSPVSGNTEAFF. The CDR3 bases are TGTGCCAGCAGCCCCGTGTCGGGGAACACTGAAGCTTTCTTT.

V is TRBV5-4 and J is TRBJ2-1; 8 bases are a match to TRBD2. This CDR3 is 16 amino acids long. Germline CDR1 SGHNT, CDR2 YYREEE (reference sequence). Trimming removed 2 bases from V and 6 bases from J; junction bases left unmatched: 10. This chain's CDR3 is CASSLPRGGVVNEQFF. The CDR3 coding sequence is TGTGCCAGCAGCTTACCCCGGGGGGGAGTAGTCAATGAGCAGTTCTTC.